This paragraph reports one TCR beta chain. Its antigen is unidentified. The data belong to a study of T cell responses to AZD1222 COVID-19 vaccine. General observations from the study: Donors were mostly white British, more females; clonal diversity possibly underestimated. AZD1222 recipients seropositive at baseline numbered only 6 or 7. Spike-specific TCR breadth and depth went up after people got two AZD1222 doses.

J lost 4 bases, V lost 4 bases, and 12 bases had no gene match. The CDR3 covers 16 residues. Germline assignment: CDR1 SGHDT and CDR2 YYEEEE. Data came from immunoSEQ multiplex PCR; TCRdb stores just in-frame clones and leaves some out. Of about 93,000 clones in the sample, 86% are singletons; the top ten hold roughly 7.9%. Sequenced here: peripheral blood, sampled on day 0 of AZD1222 vaccination. The chain combines TRBV5-6 with TRBJ2-3; 7 nucleotides line up with TRBD2. This TCR came from an adult in good health. CDR3 DNA sequence: TGTGCCAGCAGCCAAAAACTAGCGTCGGGGGCAGATACGCAGTATTTT. Its translation is CASSQKLASGADTQYF.